A selection of T cell receptor beta chains follows, all from one sample in a study of cytomegalovirus exposure and HLA in healthy donors. Profiled with immunoSEQ multiplex PCR; TCRdb holds only in-frame clones, not every one. The table has more than 100,000 clones, approximately 90% seen once. Sequencing was carried out using PBMCs. The source of these receptors is a woman under 40 in good health and CMV-seronegative. CDR3s include the opening cysteine and the closing phenylalanine or tryptophan. A D gene is named only where the DNA matches it firmly.

cdr3_aa cdr3_nt v_call cdr3_length j_call d_call
CSVVFTLAPLAKNIQYF TGCAGCGTTGTCTTCACACTAGCCCCGTTAGCCAAAAACATTCAGTACTTC TRBV29-1 17 TRBJ2-4 -
CASSFRLNYGYTF TGTGCCAGCAGCTTTCGACTGAACTATGGCTACACCTTC TRBV7-8 13 TRBJ1-2 -
CASSYGYSPSNTGELFF TGTGCCAGCAGTTACGGATACAGTCCTTCGAACACCGGGGAGCTGTTTTTT TRBV6-9 17 TRBJ2-2 -
CATSRPREGTQYF TGTGCCACCAGCAGACCCAGGGAAGGGACCCAGTACTTC TRBV15 13 TRBJ2-5 -
CASSLVFGADNEKLFF TGTGCCAGCAGCTTAGTATTTGGGGCGGATAATGAAAAACTGTTTTTT TRBV11-2 16 TRBJ1-4 -
CASSTGVKNTGELFF TGTGCCAGTAGCACAGGGGTAAAAAACACCGGGGAGCTGTTTTTT TRBV19 15 TRBJ2-2 TRBD1
CASSLVSSQPPYNEQFF TGTGCCAGCAGCTTAGTGTCTAGTCAACCCCCCTACAATGAGCAGTTCTTC TRBV7-2 17 TRBJ2-1 -
CASSYFPGSYEQYF TGTGCCAGCAGTTACTTTCCAGGGTCCTACGAGCAGTACTTC TRBV6-5 14 TRBJ2-7 -
CASSFSPAYEQYF TGTGCCAGCAGTTTTTCTCCCGCGTACGAGCAGTACTTC TRBV28 13 TRBJ2-7 -
CSALGRKWLAGEGTQYF TGCAGCGCCCTAGGCAGAAAGTGGCTAGCGGGAGAGGGTACGCAGTATTTT TRBV29-1 17 TRBJ2-3 TRBD2
CASSPVGSAGIQYF TGTGCCAGCTCACCCGTGGGATCCGCGGGGATTCAGTACTTC TRBV18 14 TRBJ2-4 -